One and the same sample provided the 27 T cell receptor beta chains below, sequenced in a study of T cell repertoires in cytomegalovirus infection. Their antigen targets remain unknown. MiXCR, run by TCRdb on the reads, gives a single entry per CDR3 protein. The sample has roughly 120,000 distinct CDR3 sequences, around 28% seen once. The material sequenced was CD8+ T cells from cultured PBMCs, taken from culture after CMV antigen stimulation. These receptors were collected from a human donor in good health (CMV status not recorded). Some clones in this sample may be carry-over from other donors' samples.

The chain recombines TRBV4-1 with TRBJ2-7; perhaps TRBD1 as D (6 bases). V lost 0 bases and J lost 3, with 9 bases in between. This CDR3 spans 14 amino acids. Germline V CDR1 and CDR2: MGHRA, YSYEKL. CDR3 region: CASSQDNRDYEQYF. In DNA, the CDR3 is TGCGCCAGCAGCCAAGATAACAGGGACTACGAGCAGTACTTC.

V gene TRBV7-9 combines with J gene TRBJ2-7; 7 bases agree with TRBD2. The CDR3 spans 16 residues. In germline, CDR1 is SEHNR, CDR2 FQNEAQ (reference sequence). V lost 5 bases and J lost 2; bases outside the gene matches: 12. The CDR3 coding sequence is TGTGCCAGCAGCCACCCGTTGCGGGGGACCCCCTACGAGCAGTACTTC. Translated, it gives CASSHPLRGTPYEQYF.

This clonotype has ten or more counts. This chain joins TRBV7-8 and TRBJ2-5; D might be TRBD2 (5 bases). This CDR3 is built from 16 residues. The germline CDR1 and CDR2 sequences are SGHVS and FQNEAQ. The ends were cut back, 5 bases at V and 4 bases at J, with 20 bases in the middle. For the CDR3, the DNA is TGTGCCAGCAGCACAGCGCAGGTGGACTCGGGAGAGACCCAGTACTTC. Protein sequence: CASSTAQVDSGETQYF.

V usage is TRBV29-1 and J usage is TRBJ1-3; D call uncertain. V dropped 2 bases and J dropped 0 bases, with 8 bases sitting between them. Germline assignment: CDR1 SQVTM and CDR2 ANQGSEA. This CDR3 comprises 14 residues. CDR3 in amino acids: CSVEMANSGNTIYF. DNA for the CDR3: TGCAGCGTTGAAATGGCAAACTCTGGAAACACCATATATTTT.

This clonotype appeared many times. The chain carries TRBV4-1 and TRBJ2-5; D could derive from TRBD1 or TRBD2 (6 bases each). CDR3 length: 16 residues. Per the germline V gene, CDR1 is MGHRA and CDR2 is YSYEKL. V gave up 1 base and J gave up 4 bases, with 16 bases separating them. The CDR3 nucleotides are TGCGCCAGCAGCCAAGTCGGCAGGGGAGGAGGAGAGACCCAGTACTTC. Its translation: CASSQVGRGGGETQYF.

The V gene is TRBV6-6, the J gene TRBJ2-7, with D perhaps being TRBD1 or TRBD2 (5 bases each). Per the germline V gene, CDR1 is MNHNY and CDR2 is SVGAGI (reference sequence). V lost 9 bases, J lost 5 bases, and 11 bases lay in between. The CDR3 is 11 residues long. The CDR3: CASRRGDEQYF. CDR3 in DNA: TGTGCCAGTCGCCGAGGGGACGAGCAGTACTTC.

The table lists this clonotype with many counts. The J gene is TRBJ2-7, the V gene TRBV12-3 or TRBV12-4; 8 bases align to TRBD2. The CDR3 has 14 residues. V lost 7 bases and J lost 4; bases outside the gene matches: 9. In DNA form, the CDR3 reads TGTGCCAGCACCGCCGGCGGGGGGCCTTACGAGCAGTACTTC. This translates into CASTAGGGPYEQYF.

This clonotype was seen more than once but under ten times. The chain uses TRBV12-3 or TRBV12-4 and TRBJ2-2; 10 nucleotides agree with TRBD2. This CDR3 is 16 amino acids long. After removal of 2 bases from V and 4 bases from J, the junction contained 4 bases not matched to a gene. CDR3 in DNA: TGTGCCAGCAGTTTAAGCGGGGGGGCCCTCACCGGGGAGCTGTTTTTT. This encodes CASSLSGGALTGELFF.

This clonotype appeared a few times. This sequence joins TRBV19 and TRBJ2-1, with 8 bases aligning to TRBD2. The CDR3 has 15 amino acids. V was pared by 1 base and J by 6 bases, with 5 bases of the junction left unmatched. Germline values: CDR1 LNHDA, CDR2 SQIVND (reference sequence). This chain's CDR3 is CASSIVAGTSNEQFF. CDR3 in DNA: TGTGCCAGTAGTATAGTAGCGGGAACTTCCAATGAGCAGTTCTTC.

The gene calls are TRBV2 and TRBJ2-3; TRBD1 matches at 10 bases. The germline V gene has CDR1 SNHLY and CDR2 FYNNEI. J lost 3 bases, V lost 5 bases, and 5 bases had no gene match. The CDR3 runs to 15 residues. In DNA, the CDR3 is TGTGCCAGCAGTCTGGGACAGGGGCGGACAGATACGCAGTATTTT. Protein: CASSLGQGRTDTQYF.

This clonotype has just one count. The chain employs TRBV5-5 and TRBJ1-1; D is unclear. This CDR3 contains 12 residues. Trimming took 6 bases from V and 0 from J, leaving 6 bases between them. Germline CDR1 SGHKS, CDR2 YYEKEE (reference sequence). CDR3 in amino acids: CASISMNTEAFF. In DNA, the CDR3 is TGTGCCAGCATCTCCATGAACACTGAAGCTTTCTTT.

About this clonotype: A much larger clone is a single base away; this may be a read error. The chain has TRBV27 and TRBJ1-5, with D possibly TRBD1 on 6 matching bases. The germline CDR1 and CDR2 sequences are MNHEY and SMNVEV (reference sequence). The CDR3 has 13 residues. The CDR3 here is CASSLFGGQLQHF. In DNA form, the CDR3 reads TGTGCCAGCAGTTTATTTGGGGGGCAGCTCCAGCATTTT.

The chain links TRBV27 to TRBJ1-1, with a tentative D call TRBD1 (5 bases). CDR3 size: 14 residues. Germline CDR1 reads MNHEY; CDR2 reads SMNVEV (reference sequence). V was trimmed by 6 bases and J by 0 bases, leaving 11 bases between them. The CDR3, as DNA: TGTGCCAGCAGGTGGGACGGTATGAACACTGAAGCTTTCTTT. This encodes CASRWDGMNTEAFF.

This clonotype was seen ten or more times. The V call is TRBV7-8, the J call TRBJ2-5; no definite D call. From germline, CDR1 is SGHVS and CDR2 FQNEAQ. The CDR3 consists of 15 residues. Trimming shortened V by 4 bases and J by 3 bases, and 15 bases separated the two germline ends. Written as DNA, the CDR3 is TGTGCCAGCAGCTCGGAGTTGGGAACCGAAGAGACCCAGTACTTC. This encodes CASSSELGTEETQYF.

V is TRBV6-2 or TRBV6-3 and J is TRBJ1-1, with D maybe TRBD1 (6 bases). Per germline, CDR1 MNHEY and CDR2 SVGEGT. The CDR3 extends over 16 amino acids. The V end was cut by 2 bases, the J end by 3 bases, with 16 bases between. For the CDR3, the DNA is TGTGCCAGCAGTTACACCCGACAGGAATCGGACACTGAAGCTTTCTTT. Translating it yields CASSYTRQESDTEAFF.

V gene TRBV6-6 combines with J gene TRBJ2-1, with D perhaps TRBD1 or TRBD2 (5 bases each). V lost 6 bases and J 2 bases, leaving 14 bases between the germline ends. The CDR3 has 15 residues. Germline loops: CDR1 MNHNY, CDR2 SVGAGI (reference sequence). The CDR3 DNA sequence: TGTGCCAGCAGCGGGACGGGTTTCGCCTACAATGAGCAGTTCTTC. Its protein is CASSGTGFAYNEQFF.

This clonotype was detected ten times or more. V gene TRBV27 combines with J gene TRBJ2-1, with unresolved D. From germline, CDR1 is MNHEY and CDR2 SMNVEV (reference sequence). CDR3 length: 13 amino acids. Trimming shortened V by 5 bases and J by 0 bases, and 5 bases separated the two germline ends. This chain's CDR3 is CASSQNSYNEQFF. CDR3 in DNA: TGTGCCAGCAGTCAGAACTCCTACAATGAGCAGTTCTTC.

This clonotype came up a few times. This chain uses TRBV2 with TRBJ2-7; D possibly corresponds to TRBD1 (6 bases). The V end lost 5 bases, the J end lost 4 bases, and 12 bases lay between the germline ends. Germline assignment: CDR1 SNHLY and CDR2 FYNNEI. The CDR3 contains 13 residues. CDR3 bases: TGTGCCAGCAGTTTTAACAGGGATTACGAGCAGTACTTC. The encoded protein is CASSFNRDYEQYF.

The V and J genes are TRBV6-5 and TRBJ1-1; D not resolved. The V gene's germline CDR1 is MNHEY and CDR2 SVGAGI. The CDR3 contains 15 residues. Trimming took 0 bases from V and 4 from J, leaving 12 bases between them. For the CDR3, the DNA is TGTGCCAGCAGTTACTCCCGGGTTGGAGGCACTGAAGCTTTCTTT. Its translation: CASSYSRVGGTEAFF.

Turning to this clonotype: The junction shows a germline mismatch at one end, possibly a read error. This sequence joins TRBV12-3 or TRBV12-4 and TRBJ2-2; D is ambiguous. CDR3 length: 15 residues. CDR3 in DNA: TGTGACAGCAGTTTAGCCGGGCCGAACACCGGGGAGCTGTTTTTT. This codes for CDSSLAGPNTGELFF.

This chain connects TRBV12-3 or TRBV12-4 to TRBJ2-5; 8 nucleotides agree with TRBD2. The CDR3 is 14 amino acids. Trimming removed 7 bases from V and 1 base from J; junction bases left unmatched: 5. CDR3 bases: TGTGCCAGCACCTCCGGACTAGCCCAAGAGACCCAGTACTTC. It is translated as CASTSGLAQETQYF.

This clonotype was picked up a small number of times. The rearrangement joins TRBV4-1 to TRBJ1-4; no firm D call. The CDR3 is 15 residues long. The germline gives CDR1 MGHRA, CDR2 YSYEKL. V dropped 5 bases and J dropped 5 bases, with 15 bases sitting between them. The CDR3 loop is CASSRFDGENEKLFF. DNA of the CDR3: TGCGCCAGCAGCAGGTTTGACGGGGAGAATGAAAAACTGTTTTTT.

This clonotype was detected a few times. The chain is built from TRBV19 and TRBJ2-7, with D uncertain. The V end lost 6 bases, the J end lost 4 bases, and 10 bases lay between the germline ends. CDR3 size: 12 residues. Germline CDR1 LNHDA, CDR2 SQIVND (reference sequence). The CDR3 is CASRDGRYEQYF. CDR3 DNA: TGTGCCAGTAGGGACGGACGATACGAGCAGTACTTC. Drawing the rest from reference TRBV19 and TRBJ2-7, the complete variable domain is DGGITQSPKYLFRKEGQNVTLSCEQNLNHDAMYWYRQDPGQGLRLIYYSQIVNDFQKGDIAEGYSVSREKKESFPLTVTSAQKNPTAFYLCASRDGRYEQYFGPGTRLTVT.

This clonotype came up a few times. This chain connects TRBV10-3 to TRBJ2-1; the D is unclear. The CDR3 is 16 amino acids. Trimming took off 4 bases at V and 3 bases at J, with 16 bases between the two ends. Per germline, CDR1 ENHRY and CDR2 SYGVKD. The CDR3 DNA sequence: TGTGCCATCAGTGTATCGAACTACTCAAACTACAATGAGCAGTTCTTC. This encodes CAISVSNYSNYNEQFF.

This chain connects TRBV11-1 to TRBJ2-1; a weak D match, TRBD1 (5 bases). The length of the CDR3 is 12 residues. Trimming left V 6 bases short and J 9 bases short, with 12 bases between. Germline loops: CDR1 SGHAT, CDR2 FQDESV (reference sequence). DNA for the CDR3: TGTGCCAGCAGTCCTTGGGGCCGTGAGCAGTTCTTC. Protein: CASSPWGREQFF.

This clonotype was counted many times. The CDR3 spells CASSLETQYF. DNA for the CDR3: TGTGCCAGCAGCTTAGAGACCCAGTACTTC. V usage is TRBV7-8 and J usage is TRBJ2-5, with D uncertain. Germline-derived CDR1 and CDR2 are SGHVS and FQNEAQ. The CDR3 is made up of 10 amino acids. V lost 1 base, J lost 6 bases, and 0 bases lay in between.

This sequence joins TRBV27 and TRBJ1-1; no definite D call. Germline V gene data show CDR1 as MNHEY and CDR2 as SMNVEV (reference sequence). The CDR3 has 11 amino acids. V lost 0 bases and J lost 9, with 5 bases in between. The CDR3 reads CASSLSGKAFF. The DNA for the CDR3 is TGTGCCAGCAGTTTATCGGGAAAAGCTTTCTTT.